The sequence of this T cell receptor (beta chain) was determined in a study of CD8 T cells in Susac syndrome. The CDR3 consists of 14 residues. Trimming shortened V by 0 bases and J by 4 bases, and 7 bases separated the two germline ends. CDR1 and CDR2 (germline): MNHNS, SASEGT. The RNA, roughly 0.45 to 1 ug, was put through reverse transcription using random hexamers. Amplification of TCR beta CDR3 used immunoSEQ multiplex PCR across 54 Vbeta and 13 Jbeta. Using its own MiXCR run on the immunoSEQ multiplex PCR reads, TCRdb lists one record per CDR3 protein. Of 200,000 to 300,000 distinct CDR3 sequences detected, around 93% appear once; the ten largest clones hold about 0.071%.

Sequences were obtained from CD4+ T cells from PBMCs. The chain joins TRBV6-1 to TRBJ2-1; D call uncertain. This sequence originates from a human donor with multiple sclerosis. The CDR3 here is CASSEASRYNEQFF. For the CDR3, the DNA is TGTGCCAGCAGTGAAGCATCCAGATACAATGAGCAGTTCTTC.